This T cell receptor beta chain was captured in a study of STAT3 mutations in large granular lymphocyte leukemia. Study-wide findings and caveats: Every T-cell large granular lymphocyte leukemia patient had at least one immunodominant TCR beta clonotype.

Clones were read by immunoSEQ multiplex PCR, and TCRdb kept only the in-frame ones, dropping some. The data contain around 17,000 clones, about 83% of them seen just once; the ten biggest clones take up over 7.5%. CDR1 and CDR2 (germline): SNHLY, FYNNEI. V shed 2 bases and J 4 bases; nucleotides not matched to a gene: 5. The CDR3 runs 16 residues. This clone has just a few counts. Its antigen remains unknown. The TCR comes from a man aged 45-65 years with T-cell large granular lymphocyte leukemia. Some clones in this sample may be carry-over from other donors' samples. The sequenced material came from peripheral blood mononuclear cells. The gene calls are TRBV2 and TRBJ2-2, with 9 bases matching TRBD1. CDR3 region: CASSETGTGSTGELFF. The CDR3 nucleotides are TGTGCCAGCAGTGAAACCGGGACAGGGAGCACCGGGGAGCTGTTTTTT.